A single sample gave rise to the 27 T cell receptor beta chains below, sequenced in a study of blood T cell repertoires in COVID-19. Method: immunoSEQ multiplex PCR; TCRdb's copy keeps in-frame clones and lacks some. Here the sample spans 150,000 to 200,000 clones, more than 85% being singletons. The sample comprised peripheral blood. These TCRs come from a man aged 18 to 29 with acute or convalescent COVID-19.

This rearrangement joins TRBV11-1 to TRBJ1-1, with 11 positions matching TRBD1. Unmatched junction bases numbered 3, after V lost 2 bases and J lost 1 base. Germline CDR1 is SGHAT and CDR2 is FQDESV (reference sequence). This CDR3 is built from 16 residues. The CDR3: CASSLSGTGGNTEAFF. The CDR3 DNA sequence: TGTGCCAGCAGCTTATCGGGGACAGGGGGGAACACTGAAGCTTTCTTT.

The chain couples TRBV2 to TRBJ1-1; a weak D match, TRBD1 (5 bases). The V end lost 0 bases, the J end lost 4 bases, and 9 bases lay between the germline ends. The V gene's germline CDR1 is SNHLY and CDR2 FYNNEI. The CDR3 consists of 14 residues. The CDR3 DNA reads as TGTGCCAGCAGTGAAGCTGTAGGGGTCACTGAAGCTTTCTTT. Translating it yields CASSEAVGVTEAFF.

V gene TRBV5-1 combines with J gene TRBJ1-6; a weak D match, TRBD1 (5 bases). CDR3 length: 16 residues. The V gene's germline CDR1 is SGHRS and CDR2 YFSETQ. V was shortened by 0 bases and J by 5 bases, with 12 bases between the two germline ends. CDR3 loop: CASSLVGRANNSPLHF. CDR3 nucleotide sequence: TGCGCCAGCAGCTTGGTAGGCAGGGCCAATAATTCACCCCTCCACTTT.

V usage is TRBV12-1 and J usage is TRBJ2-7; no check of the table's D call, TRBD1, against the DNA was made. TRBV12-1 is termed a pseudogene. This CDR3 has 16 residues. The CDR3 protein is CASSSFPGQGGHEQYF. The CDR3 DNA follows: TGTGCCAGCAGCTCTTTCCCGGGACAGGGAGGCCACGAGCAGTACTTC.

The chain recombines TRBV6-6 with TRBJ2-7; 15 bases fit TRBD2. The CDR3 is 15 residues long. J was trimmed by 1 base and V by 7 bases; bases with no gene match: 2. Germline CDR1 reads MNHNY; CDR2 reads SVGAGI (reference sequence). CDR3 nucleotides: TGTGCCAGCACCGGACTAGCGGGGGGGTCCTACGAGCAGTACGTC. Encoded protein: CASTGLAGGSYEQYV.

The chain employs TRBV7-9 and TRBJ1-1, with D uncertain. Germline V lookup: CDR1 SEHNR, CDR2 FQNEAQ (reference sequence). The CDR3 has 13 amino acids. V was cut by 1 base and J by 9 bases, with 12 bases left in between. The CDR3 spells CASSLGSRLKAFF. In DNA, the CDR3 is TGTGCCAGCAGCTTAGGTTCGCGGCTTAAAGCTTTCTTT.

This clone was counted between two and nine times. The chain links TRBV5-1 to TRBJ1-3; 7 positions agree with TRBD1. The germline CDR1 and CDR2 sequences are SGHRS and YFSETQ. V trimming: 0 bases; J trimming: 0 bases; junction bases outside the gene matches: 6. This CDR3 has 17 amino acids. Written as DNA, the CDR3 is TGCGCCAGCAGCTTGGCGACAGGGACCTTCTCTGGAAACACCATATATTTT. Its protein product is CASSLATGTFSGNTIYF.

This clone was detected once. The chain joins TRBV30 to TRBJ1-1; D remains unclear. The CDR3 length is 12 residues. Germline V gene data show CDR1 as GTSNPN and CDR2 as SVGIG (reference sequence). V was shortened by 4 bases and J by 4 bases, with 10 bases between the two germline ends. The CDR3 DNA follows: TGTGCCTGGAAGAGGGCGGGCACTGAAGCTTTCTTT. Translated: CAWKRAGTEAFF.

The gene calls are TRBV5-1 and TRBJ2-3; 9 bases match TRBD2. This CDR3 has 18 amino acids. The germline V gene encodes CDR1 SGHRS and CDR2 YFSETQ. V lost 0 bases and J lost 0; bases outside the gene matches: 8. The CDR3 here is CASSLGYSGGYSTDTQYF. In DNA, the CDR3 is TGCGCCAGCAGCTTGGGTTATAGCGGGGGTTATAGCACAGATACGCAGTATTTT.

The chain employs TRBV2 and TRBJ1-1, with D possibly being TRBD1 (5 bases). V gave up 3 bases and J gave up 0 bases, with 14 bases separating them. Per the germline V gene, CDR1 is SNHLY and CDR2 is FYNNEI. The CDR3 extends over 16 amino acids. The CDR3 loop is CASSDRNRRVNTEAFF. The CDR3 DNA reads TGTGCCAGCAGTGACCGGAATCGCAGGGTGAACACTGAAGCTTTCTTT.

The V and J genes are TRBV3-1 (or the pseudogene TRBV3-2) and TRBJ2-2, with D possibly being TRBD1 (6 bases). Per germline, CDR1 LGHDT and CDR2 YNNKEL (reference sequence). V was shortened by 5 bases and J by 1 base, with 20 bases between the two germline ends. CDR3 size: 18 residues. This CDR3 reads CASSTNILQGWNTGELFF. The CDR3 bases are TGTGCCAGCAGCACAAACATACTACAGGGTTGGAACACCGGGGAGCTGTTTTTT.

This chain joins TRBV7-9 and TRBJ1-1, with TRBD1 matching over 7 bases. Germline CDR1 is SEHNR and CDR2 is FQNEAQ (reference sequence). Losses at the gene ends were 2 bases for V and 4 bases for J; bases not matched to a gene: 10. The CDR3 is 16 residues long. The CDR3 DNA sequence: TGTGCCAGCAGCTTATCCCCGACAGGGATTGCCACTGAAGCTTTCTTT. Residues: CASSLSPTGIATEAFF.

The chain has TRBV10-3 and TRBJ1-4, with unresolved D. The germline V gene encodes CDR1 ENHRY and CDR2 SYGVKD. Trimming cost V 0 bases and J 5 bases, with 10 bases left between them. The CDR3 runs to 15 residues. In DNA, the CDR3 is TGTGCCATCAGTGAGTCAGGTAACGGGAATGAAAAACTGTTTTTT. This codes for CAISESGNGNEKLFF.

The chain employs TRBV30 and TRBJ1-2, with D perhaps TRBD1 (6 bases). Germline V gene sequence: CDR1 GTSNPN, CDR2 SVGIG (reference sequence). CDR3 length: 12 residues. Trimming took 4 bases from V and 3 from J, leaving 9 bases between them. DNA for the CDR3: TGTGCCTGGAAGGGGGTCGACTATGGCTACACCTTC. Its protein is CAWKGVDYGYTF.

The V gene is TRBV3-1 (or the pseudogene TRBV3-2), the J gene TRBJ2-5; D unresolved. The germline V and J ends were trimmed by 3 bases and 4 bases, with 6 bases remaining between them. The CDR3 length is 12 residues. The germline CDR1 and CDR2 sequences are LGHDT and YNNKEL (reference sequence). In DNA form, the CDR3 reads TGTGCCAGCAGCCACAAGCGAGAGACCCAGTACTTC. Protein sequence: CASSHKRETQYF.

The gene calls are TRBV2 and TRBJ1-3, with D uncertain. This CDR3 has 14 amino acids. The V gene's germline CDR1 is SNHLY and CDR2 FYNNEI. Trimming pared 4 bases from V and 3 bases from J, leaving 10 bases between. This CDR3 reads CASSADKDGNTIYF. The CDR3 DNA sequence: TGTGCCAGCAGTGCCGACAAAGATGGAAACACCATATATTTT.

The genes are TRBV12-3 or TRBV12-4 and TRBJ1-2, with 7 nucleotides matching TRBD1. The J segment lost 3 bases and the V segment lost 6 bases, leaving 4 bases of the junction unmatched. The CDR3 runs to 13 residues. For the CDR3, the DNA is TGTGCCAGCAGGCCCGACAGGGACTATGGCTACACCTTC. It yields the protein CASRPDRDYGYTF.

This chain uses TRBV5-1 with TRBJ2-3; 12 bases are a match to TRBD1. Per germline, CDR1 SGHRS and CDR2 YFSETQ. Losses at the gene ends were 4 bases for V and 4 bases for J; bases not matched to a gene: 13. This CDR3 is 18 amino acids long. CDR3 in amino acids: CASSPNRPGQGASDTQYF. The CDR3 coding sequence is TGCGCCAGCAGCCCTAACCGTCCGGGACAGGGGGCGTCAGATACGCAGTATTTT.

V is TRBV9 and J is TRBJ2-3; 8 bases are a match to TRBD1. This CDR3 spans 16 amino acids. The J segment lost 4 bases and the V segment lost 0 bases, leaving 7 bases of the junction unmatched. CDR1 and CDR2 (germline): SGDLS, YYNGEE. This CDR3 is CASSVGSRGLADTQYF. As DNA, the CDR3 is TGTGCCAGCAGCGTAGGTAGCAGGGGGCTAGCAGATACGCAGTATTTT.

This chain joins TRBV10-3 and TRBJ2-5; TRBD2 agrees at 12 bases. In germline, CDR1 is ENHRY, CDR2 SYGVKD. Losses at the gene ends were 6 bases for V and 4 bases for J; bases not matched to a gene: 9. The CDR3 extends over 16 amino acids. CDR3 DNA sequence: TGTGCCATCAGGGTGACTAGCGGGGGCCAGAGAGAGACCCAGTACTTC. Translating it yields CAIRVTSGGQRETQYF.

This sequence joins TRBV11-2 and TRBJ2-1; TRBD1 matches at 8 bases. CDR3 length: 15 residues. The V gene's germline CDR1 is SGHAT and CDR2 FQNNGV. V lost 5 bases, J lost 3 bases, and 6 bases stayed unmatched. The CDR3 nucleotides read TGTGCCAGCAGCGAGGGACAGGCAATCTACAATGAGCAGTTCTTC. Protein product: CASSEGQAIYNEQFF.

V is TRBV28 and J is TRBJ1-2; D might be TRBD1 (6 bases). This CDR3 contains 12 residues. V was clipped by 5 bases and J by 9 bases, with 13 bases between them. Germline V gene lookup returns CDR1 MDHEN and CDR2 SYDVKM. The CDR3 loop reads CASSTYTGSYTF. The CDR3 DNA is TGTGCCAGCAGTACGTATACAGGGAGCTACACCTTC.

The genes are TRBV6-5 and TRBJ2-3; a weak D match, TRBD1 (6 bases). Deletions cut 5 bases from V and 0 bases from J, with 12 bases between. CDR1 and CDR2 from the germline V gene are MNHEY and SVGAGI. The CDR3 extends over 15 amino acids. The CDR3 reads CASSQQGSSTDTQYF. The CDR3 bases are TGTGCCAGCAGTCAACAGGGCTCTAGCACAGATACGCAGTATTTT.

The gene calls are TRBV6-2 or TRBV6-3 and TRBJ2-7; 8 nucleotides match TRBD1. Germline V gene sequence: CDR1 MNHEY, CDR2 SVGEGT. The CDR3 spans 16 residues. With 6 bases clipped from V and 0 bases from J, the junction kept 10 bases outside the gene matches. In DNA form, the CDR3 reads TGTGCCAGCAGCTCCGGACAGGGCGACCCCTCCTACGAGCAGTACGTC. It codes for CASSSGQGDPSYEQYV.

This clone was counted a few times. The chain couples TRBV6-2 or TRBV6-3 to TRBJ1-1; 8 nucleotides line up with TRBD1. V lost 5 bases to trimming and J lost 1 base; unmatched junction nucleotides: 6. This CDR3 spans 15 amino acids. The V gene's germline CDR1 is MNHEY and CDR2 SVGEGT. The CDR3 nucleotides read TGTGCCAGCAGTCGTCCCGGGACAGGGAACACTGAAGCTTTCTTT. This gives the protein CASSRPGTGNTEAFF.

The chain has TRBV6-6 and TRBJ1-1; D might be TRBD1 (6 bases). Germline V gene sequence: CDR1 MNHNY, CDR2 SVGAGI (reference sequence). There are 15 residues in the CDR3. With 1 base removed from V and 1 base from J, the gap between germline ends came to 10 bases. CDR3 DNA: TGTGCCAGCAGTTACTTGCAGGGGACGAACACTGAAGCTTTCTTT. Its protein product is CASSYLQGTNTEAFF.

The count of this clone is one. This sample also contains other DNA sequences that code for the same CDR3. The J gene is TRBJ2-1, the V gene TRBV19, with a possible D match to TRBD2 (6 bases). The CDR3 is 15 residues long. V was pared by 3 bases and J by 4 bases, with 13 bases between. Per the germline V gene, CDR1 is LNHDA and CDR2 is SQIVND (reference sequence). CDR3 DNA: TGTGCCAGTAGTATGGGGGGAGTTAGTTACAATGAGCAGTTCTTC. Translated: CASSMGGVSYNEQFF.